Each of the 14 T cell receptor beta chains below was sequenced from the same sample in a study of shared clonotypes between healthy human individuals. TCRdb's copy holds only in-frame clones and misses some; the assay was immunoSEQ multiplex PCR. The sample contains about 2 million clones, about 94% of which appear only once. Terminally differentiated effector memory CD45RA+ cells were left out of the naive CD8 fraction, which was CD45RO-negative and positively selected for CCR7. Material: naive CD8+ T cells sorted from blood. Receptors originate from a man aged 18 to 35 in good health.

The chain carries TRBV10-2 and TRBJ1-1; 11 bases align to TRBD1. The junction had 7 bases not matched to a gene; V was cut back by 6 bases and J by 1 base. The CDR3 is 16 amino acids. Germline lookup yields CDR1 WSHSY and CDR2 SAAADI. The CDR3 bases are TGCGCCAGCAGCCACGGACAGGGGGCGAGGAACACTGAAGCTTTCTTT. Translation gives CASSHGQGARNTEAFF.

As for this clone: One end of the junction is discordant with germline, which a read error may explain. V is TRBV6-6 and J is TRBJ1-2, with D uncertain. Per the germline V gene, CDR1 is MNHNY and CDR2 is SVGAGI (reference sequence). The CDR3 covers 11 residues. CDR3 bases: TGTGCCAGCAGATTTCCTGATGGGTACACCTTC. Amino acid sequence: CASRFPDGYTF.

V is TRBV2 and J is TRBJ1-2; D gene unclear. Deletions cut 5 bases from V and 3 bases from J, with 4 bases between. CDR1 SNHLY and CDR2 FYNNEI come from the germline V gene. The CDR3 extends over 11 amino acids. The CDR3 region is CASSPDYGYTF. In DNA, the CDR3 is TGTGCCAGCAGTCCAGACTATGGCTACACCTTC.

A remark on this clone: This CDR3 is also generated by other DNA sequences in the sample. V is TRBV9 and J is TRBJ2-7; 7 nucleotides line up with TRBD1. Per germline, CDR1 SGDLS and CDR2 YYNGEE. V dropped 0 bases and J dropped 6; count of bases not matched to a gene: 3. The CDR3 runs to 13 residues. The CDR3 DNA reads as TGTGCCAGCAGCGTAGGAGGGGGCGGCGAGCAGTACTTC. It specifies CASSVGGGGEQYF.

V and J are TRBV27 and TRBJ2-7, with D maybe TRBD2 (6 bases). V lost 3 bases, J lost 2 bases, and 17 bases lay in between. This CDR3 region has 16 residues. The V gene's germline CDR1 is MNHEY and CDR2 SMNVEV (reference sequence). CDR3 in DNA: TGTGCCAGCAGTTTCTTGACAGCGGGCCCTACCTACGAGCAGTACTTC. Its protein is CASSFLTAGPTYEQYF.

The chain uses TRBV30 and TRBJ2-3; 12 bases fit TRBD2. Germline lookup yields CDR1 GTSNPN and CDR2 SVGIG (reference sequence). This CDR3 spans 18 amino acids. V dropped 1 base and J dropped 0; count of bases not matched to a gene: 8. The CDR3, as DNA: TGTGCCTGGAGTGATTTTACCGGGACTAGCGGGAGCACAGATACGCAGTATTTT. Residues: CAWSDFTGTSGSTDTQYF.

About this clone itself: In the same sample, other DNA sequences code for this CDR3. The V gene is TRBV7-9, the J gene TRBJ1-1; no clear D. The CDR3 length is 13 residues. Trimming took 5 bases from V and 0 from J, leaving 7 bases between them. Germline V gene data show CDR1 as SEHNR and CDR2 as FQNEAQ (reference sequence). CDR3 sequence (DNA): TGTGCCAGCAGCCCCACTGTGAACACTGAAGCTTTCTTT. The encoded protein is CASSPTVNTEAFF.

Note on this clone: Other nucleotide sequences in the sample specify the same CDR3. The chain recombines TRBV19 with TRBJ2-7; possibly TRBD2 for D (6 bases). Per the germline V gene, CDR1 is LNHDA and CDR2 is SQIVND (reference sequence). Trimming took off 5 bases at V and 2 bases at J, with 10 bases between the two ends. The CDR3 is 13 residues long. CDR3 protein: CASSWRGAYEQYF. Here the CDR3 DNA reads TGTGCCAGTAGTTGGAGGGGTGCCTACGAGCAGTACTTC.

This sequence joins TRBV7-9 and TRBJ2-7; tentative D call: TRBD1 (6 bases). The CDR3 covers 12 residues. The germline V gene encodes CDR1 SEHNR and CDR2 FQNEAQ (reference sequence). Deletions cut 6 bases from V and 6 bases from J, with 12 bases between. DNA of the CDR3: TGTGCCAGCAGTCAACAGGGCAGCGAGCAGTACTTC. This codes for CASSQQGSEQYF. Drawing the rest from reference TRBV7-9 and TRBJ2-7, the complete variable domain is DTGVSQNPRHKITKRGQNVTFRCDPISEHNRLYWYRQTLGQGPEFLTYFQNEAQLEKSRLLSDRFSAERPKGSFSTLEIQRTEQGDSAMYLCASSQQGSEQYFGPGTRLTVT.

This clone came up once. This chain joins TRBV13 and TRBJ1-1; D remains unclear. The CDR3 is 14 residues long. CDR1 is PRHDT, CDR2 FYEKMQ, per germline (reference sequence). V lost 1 base and J 4 bases, leaving 10 bases between the germline ends. The CDR3 DNA reads TGTGCCAGCAGCTTAGTCAGAAAATCCACTGAAGCTTTCTTT. Protein sequence: CASSLVRKSTEAFF.

The V and J genes are TRBV6-5 and TRBJ2-3; D is uncertain. CDR1 is MNHEY, CDR2 SVGAGI, per germline. The CDR3 spans 14 residues. V lost 4 bases to trimming and J lost 4 bases, with 12 bases between them. The chain's CDR3 is CASSSEPWADTQYF. CDR3 in DNA: TGTGCCAGCAGTTCGGAGCCGTGGGCAGATACGCAGTATTTT.

V usage is TRBV28 and J usage is TRBJ1-5; TRBD1 agrees at 7 bases. This CDR3 comprises 16 residues. Trimming took 3 bases from V and 4 from J; bases not matched to a gene: 9. Germline V gene data show CDR1 as MDHEN and CDR2 as SYDVKM. CDR3 loop: CASSFYPGQTNQPQHF. The CDR3 region has the DNA TGTGCCAGCAGTTTTTACCCGGGACAGACTAATCAGCCCCAGCATTTT.

V is TRBV10-2 and J is TRBJ1-3, with TRBD1 matching 8 bases. The CDR3 loop spans 15 amino acids. Germline V gene lookup returns CDR1 WSHSY and CDR2 SAAADI. Germline trimming cut 7 bases from V and 0 bases from J; bases unmatched to any gene: 5. The CDR3 DNA is TGCGCCAGCACCCGGGACAGGTCCTCTGGAAACACCATATATTTT. Its translation is CASTRDRSSGNTIYF.

The V call is TRBV19, the J call TRBJ1-1; 9 positions agree with TRBD1. The junction had 6 bases not matched to a gene; V was cut back by 3 bases and J by 4 bases. Germline V gives CDR1 LNHDA, CDR2 SQIVND (reference sequence). The CDR3 consists of 15 residues. The CDR3 loop is CASSIWGQGGTEAFF. The CDR3 nucleotides are TGTGCCAGTAGTATTTGGGGACAGGGCGGCACTGAAGCTTTCTTT.